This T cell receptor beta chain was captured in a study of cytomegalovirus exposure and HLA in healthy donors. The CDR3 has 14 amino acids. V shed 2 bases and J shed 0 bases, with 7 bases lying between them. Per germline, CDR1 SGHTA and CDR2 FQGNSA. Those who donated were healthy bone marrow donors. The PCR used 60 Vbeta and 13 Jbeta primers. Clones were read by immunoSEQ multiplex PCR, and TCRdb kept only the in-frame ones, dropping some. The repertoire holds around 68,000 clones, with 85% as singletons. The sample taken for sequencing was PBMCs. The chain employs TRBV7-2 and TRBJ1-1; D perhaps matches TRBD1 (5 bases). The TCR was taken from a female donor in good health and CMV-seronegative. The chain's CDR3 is CASSLTRVNTEAFF. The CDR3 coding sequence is TGTGCCAGCAGCTTAACCAGGGTGAACACTGAAGCTTTCTTT.